This T cell receptor beta chain originates from a study of blood T cell repertoires in COVID-19. At the level of the study: Samples representing acute and convalescent COVID-19 were sourced from the United States, Italy and Spain. From T cells, B-cell-depleted T cells, or PBMCs came the material, which was cDNA or gDNA.

V gave up 4 bases and J gave up 6 bases; unmatched junction bases: 14. Germline assignment: CDR1 SGHDT and CDR2 YYEEEE. The CDR3 loop spans 16 amino acids. In the authors' methods: Researchers report that nucleated cell counts were estimated from reference gene primer amplification. Here immunoSEQ multiplex PCR was the method, and the copy in TCRdb shows in-frame clones only, minus some. D and trimming were read from the DNA, whereas the V and J calls and clone size are those reported in that table. This table has some 250,000 clones, more than 75% appearing once. V is TRBV5-6 and J is TRBJ2-3; 7 bases are shared with TRBD2. Sequencing input: peripheral blood. The sequence came from a woman in her 40s who had recovered from COVID-19. CDR3 sequence (DNA): TGTGCCAGCAGCCCACCGGTAGGCGGGAGTATCGATACGCAGTATTTT. The encoded protein is CASSPPVGGSIDTQYF. The variable domain in full, with the rest retrieved from reference TRBV5-6 and TRBJ2-3, is DAGVTQSPTHLIKTRGQQVTLRCSPKSGHDTVSWYQQALGQGPQFIFQYYEEEERQRGNFPDRFSGHQFPNYSSELNVNALLLGDSALYLCASSPPVGGSIDTQYFGPGTRLTVL.